This T cell receptor beta chain was captured by sequencing in a study of radiotherapy plus CTLA-4 blockade in lung cancer. Study observations and caveats: The authors reported that early blood T cell clone dynamics, with interferon-beta, best predicted response.

Trimming shortened V by 5 bases and J by 1 base, and 11 bases separated the two germline ends. CDR3 length: 14 residues. The germline V gene has CDR1 SNHLY and CDR2 FYNNEI. As concerns this clone: Its target is unknown.

Here immunoSEQ multiplex PCR was the method, and the copy in TCRdb shows in-frame clones only, minus some. The sample has around 99,000 clones, 85% to 90% seen once. This chain joins TRBV2 and TRBJ1-1; the D is unclear. The sequence derives from a human donor with non-small cell lung cancer that progressed on radiotherapy plus ipilimumab. Here the sequenced sample was peripheral blood, taken from a patient treated with radiotherapy plus ipilimumab. The CDR3 DNA follows: TGTGCCAGCAGTAGGCAGACCCAGAACACTGAAGCTTTCTTT. Its translation: CASSRQTQNTEAFF.